This T cell receptor (beta chain) appears in the sequencing data of a study of breast tumors, draining lymph nodes, adjacent tissues (dated by TCRdb to the mid-2010s). Regarding the research as a whole: TCR beta repertoires were compared across tumor, adjacent nontumor tissue and axillary lymph nodes obtained from breast cancer patients. In human breast cancer, the study set out to evaluate how tumor, surrounding tissue and draining lymph node repertoires relate to one another and whether T cells may move between these sites. The research as a whole found: The data were considered consistent with most tumor T cells being derived from the lymph node and subsequently expanding within tumor tissue. The similarity between tumor and nontumor tissue repertoires was significantly greater in luminal-like breast cancer than in basal-like breast cancer. Tumor T-cell repertoires showed less diversity than lymph node repertoires and more diversity than nontumor tissue repertoires, and tumor T-cell repertoires showed preferential V and J gene usage. The study presented the conclusion that tumor T cells originate in lymph nodes as consistent with a hypothesis, not as something directly demonstrated.

This clonotype has at least ten counts. No cognate antigen has been identified for it. No quality values exist for individual bases; no much larger clone is one base distant. Reading from cysteine to phenylalanine, the CDR3 counts 12 amino acids. Only CDR3 DNA remains: 36 bases, in frame from the first base. For this chain, trimming is 6 bases at the V end and 5 bases at the J end, and the number of junction bases without a gene match is 4. The lymph node samples were taken from the axillary draining lymph nodes of breast cancer patients. The run used an Illumina HiSeq 2000. TCR beta chain libraries were generated by multiplex PCR amplification. High-throughput sequencing was used to analyze the amplified TCR beta chain products. Starting from the raw public reads, TCRdb applied fastp trimming at Q25, assembled clones with MiXCR and retained in-frame beta chains. Each record represents a unique CDR3 protein, reported with the most common genes and DNA among its rows. In this sample the table shows over 150,000 distinct CDR3 sequences, 25% to 40% of which occur a single time. The ten most abundant clones make up over 3.5% of the sample.

The TCR was taken from a female donor with breast cancer. Some clones in this sample may be carry-over from other donors' samples. The V and J genes are TRBV12-3 or TRBV12-4 and TRBJ2-7; 7 bases in between match TRBD2. Material for sequencing was axillary lymph node tissue. The CDR3 is CASSPGGNEQYF. The DNA reads TGTGCCAGCAGCCCCGGGGGGAACGAGCAGTACTTC.